This TCR beta chain was captured in a study of blood T cell repertoires in COVID-19. Whole-study context: PBMCs, B-cell-depleted T cells, or T cells were the source of the cDNA or gDNA that made up the material.

How the authors handled the data: Nucleated cell counts were estimated from reference gene primer amplification. Using immunoSEQ multiplex PCR, the repertoire was profiled, and TCRdb retains in-frame clones only, with some absent. D and trimming come from the DNA, and the V and J calls and clone size come from that table. This sample has a few hundred thousand clones, with roughly four fifths found just once. From germline, CDR1 is WSHSY and CDR2 SAAADI. The CDR3 runs 12 residues. V shed 2 bases and J shed 4 bases, with 6 bases lying between them. Participant ages covered roughly 18 to 89 years across 24 US areas. Cohorts were based on clinical histories the participants reported.

This clonotype was sampled from a woman between 50 and 59 years old who had recovered from COVID-19. The V call is TRBV10-2, the J call TRBJ2-7; maybe TRBD2 (5 bases). Input material: PBMCs or T cells enriched from blood (not recorded which). CDR3 protein: CASSEGGYEQYF. Written as DNA, the CDR3 is TGCGCCAGCAGTGAGGGCGGGTACGAGCAGTACTTC.